This T cell receptor (beta chain) came from a study of blood T cell repertoires in COVID-19. Clones were read by immunoSEQ multiplex PCR, and TCRdb kept only the in-frame ones, dropping some. The sample holds about 27,000 clones, roughly 91% seen once. The V end was cut by 4 bases, the J end by 5 bases, with 13 bases between. CDR3 length: 14 residues. Germline V gene data show CDR1 as SGDLS and CDR2 as YYNGEE. This clone was detected only a few times. Material: peripheral blood. V and J are TRBV9 and TRBJ2-1; no reliable D call. The sequence was collected from a man in his fifties with active COVID-19. CDR3: CASSPSGWDNEQFF. CDR3 DNA sequence: TGTGCCAGCAGCCCTAGTGGGTGGGACAATGAGCAGTTCTTC.